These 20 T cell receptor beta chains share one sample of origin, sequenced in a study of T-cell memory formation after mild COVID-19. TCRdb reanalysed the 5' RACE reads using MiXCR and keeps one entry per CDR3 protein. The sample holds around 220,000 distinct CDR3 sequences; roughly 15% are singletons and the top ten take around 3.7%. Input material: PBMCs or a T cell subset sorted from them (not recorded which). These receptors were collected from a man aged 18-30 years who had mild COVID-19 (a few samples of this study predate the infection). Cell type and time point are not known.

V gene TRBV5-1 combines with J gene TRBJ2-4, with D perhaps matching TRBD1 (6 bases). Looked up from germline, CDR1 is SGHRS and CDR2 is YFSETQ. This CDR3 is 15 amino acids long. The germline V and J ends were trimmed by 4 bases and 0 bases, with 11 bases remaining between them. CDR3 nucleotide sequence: TGCGCCAGCAGCGACCCGGGACAAGCCAAAAACATTCAGTACTTC. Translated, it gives CASSDPGQAKNIQYF.

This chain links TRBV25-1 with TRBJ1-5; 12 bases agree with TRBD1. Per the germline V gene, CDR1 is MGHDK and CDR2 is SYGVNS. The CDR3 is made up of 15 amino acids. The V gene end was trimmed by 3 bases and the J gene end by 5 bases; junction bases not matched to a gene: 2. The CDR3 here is CASSEGQGAYQPQHF. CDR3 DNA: TGTGCCAGCAGTGAGGGACAGGGGGCCTATCAGCCCCAGCATTTT.

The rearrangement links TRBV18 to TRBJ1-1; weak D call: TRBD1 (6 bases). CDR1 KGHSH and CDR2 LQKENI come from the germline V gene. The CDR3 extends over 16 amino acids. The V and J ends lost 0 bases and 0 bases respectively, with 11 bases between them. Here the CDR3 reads CASSPPGNRVNTEAFF. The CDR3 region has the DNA TGTGCCAGCTCACCACCAGGGAACAGGGTGAACACTGAAGCTTTCTTT.

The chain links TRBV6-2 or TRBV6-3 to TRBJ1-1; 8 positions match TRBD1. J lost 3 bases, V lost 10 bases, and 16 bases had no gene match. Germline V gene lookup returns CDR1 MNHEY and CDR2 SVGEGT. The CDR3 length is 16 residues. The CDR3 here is CATRNRGADSYTEAFF. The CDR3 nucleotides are TGTGCCACCAGGAACAGGGGGGCCGACTCATACACTGAAGCTTTCTTT.

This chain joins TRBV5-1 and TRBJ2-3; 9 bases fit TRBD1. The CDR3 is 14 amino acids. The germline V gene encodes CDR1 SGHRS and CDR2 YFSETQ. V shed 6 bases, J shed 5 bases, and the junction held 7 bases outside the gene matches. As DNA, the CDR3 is TGCGCCAGCACCCTAGACAGGGGGGAAGATACGCAGTATTTT. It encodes CASTLDRGEDTQYF.

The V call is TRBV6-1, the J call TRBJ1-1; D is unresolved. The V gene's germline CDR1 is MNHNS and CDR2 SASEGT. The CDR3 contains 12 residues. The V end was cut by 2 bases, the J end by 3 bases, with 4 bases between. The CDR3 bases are TGTGCCAGCAGTGAAAGATACACTGAAGCTTTCTTT. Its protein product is CASSERYTEAFF.

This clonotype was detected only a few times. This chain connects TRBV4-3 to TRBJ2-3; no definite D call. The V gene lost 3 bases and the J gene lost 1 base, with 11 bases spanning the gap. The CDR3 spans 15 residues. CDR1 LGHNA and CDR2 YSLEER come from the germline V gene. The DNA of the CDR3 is TGCGCCAGCAGCCACAGCAGCTCTGGCACAGATACGCAGTATTTT. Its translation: CASSHSSSGTDTQYF.

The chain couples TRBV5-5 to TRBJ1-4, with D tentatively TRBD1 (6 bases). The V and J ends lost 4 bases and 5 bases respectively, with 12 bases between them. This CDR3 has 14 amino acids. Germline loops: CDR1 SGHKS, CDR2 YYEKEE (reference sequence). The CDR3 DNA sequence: TGTGCCAGCAGCCTCGGGACACAGAATGAAAAACTGTTTTTT. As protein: CASSLGTQNEKLFF.

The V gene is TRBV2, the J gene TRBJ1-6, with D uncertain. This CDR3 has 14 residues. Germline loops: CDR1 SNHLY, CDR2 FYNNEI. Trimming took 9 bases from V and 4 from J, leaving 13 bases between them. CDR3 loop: CASLGGLYNSPLHF. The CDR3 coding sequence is TGTGCCAGTCTTGGAGGGCTGTATAATTCACCCCTCCACTTT.

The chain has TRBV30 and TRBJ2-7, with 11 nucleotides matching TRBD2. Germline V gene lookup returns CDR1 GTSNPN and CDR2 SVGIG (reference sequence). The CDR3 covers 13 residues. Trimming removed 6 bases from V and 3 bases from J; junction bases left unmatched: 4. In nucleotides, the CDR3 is TGTGCCTGTAACGGACTAGCGGGCTACGAGCAGTACTTC. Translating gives CACNGLAGYEQYF.

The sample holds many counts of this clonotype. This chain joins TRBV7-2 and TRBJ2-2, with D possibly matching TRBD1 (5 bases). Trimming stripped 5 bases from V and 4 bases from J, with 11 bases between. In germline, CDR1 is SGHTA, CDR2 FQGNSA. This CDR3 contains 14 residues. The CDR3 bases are TGTGCCAGCAGCCAGGACATCCTCACCGGGGAGCTGTTTTTT. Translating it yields CASSQDILTGELFF.

CDR3: CASSRGQGHNSPLHF. CDR3 nucleotides: TGTGCCAGCAGCCGCGGCCAGGGGCATAATTCACCCCTCCACTTT. This rearrangement joins TRBV4-2 to TRBJ1-6, with D perhaps TRBD1 (6 bases). The CDR3 is 15 residues long. Trimming pared 4 bases from V and 5 bases from J, leaving 12 bases between. Germline V lookup: CDR1 LGHNA, CDR2 YNFKEQ.

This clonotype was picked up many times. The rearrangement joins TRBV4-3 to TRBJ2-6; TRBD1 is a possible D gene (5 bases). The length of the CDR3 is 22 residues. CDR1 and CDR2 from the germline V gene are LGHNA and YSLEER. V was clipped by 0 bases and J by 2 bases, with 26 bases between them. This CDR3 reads CASSQDSGVWGRARPGANVLTF. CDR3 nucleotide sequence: TGCGCCAGCAGCCAAGATAGTGGAGTTTGGGGCAGGGCTAGACCTGGGGCCAACGTCCTGACTTTC.

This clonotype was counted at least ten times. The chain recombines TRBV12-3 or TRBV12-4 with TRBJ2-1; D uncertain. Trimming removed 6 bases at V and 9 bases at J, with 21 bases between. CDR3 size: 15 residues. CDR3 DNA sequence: TGTGCCAGCAGGGGCCGATCGAATCCCCTGGGTGAGCAGTTCTTC. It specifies CASRGRSNPLGEQFF.

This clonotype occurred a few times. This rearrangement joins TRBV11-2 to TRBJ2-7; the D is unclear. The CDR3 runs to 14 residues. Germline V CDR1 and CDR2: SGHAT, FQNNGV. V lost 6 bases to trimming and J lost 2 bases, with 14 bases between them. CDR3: CASRYGRWTYEQYF. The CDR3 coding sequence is TGTGCCAGCAGATACGGACGGTGGACCTACGAGCAGTACTTC.

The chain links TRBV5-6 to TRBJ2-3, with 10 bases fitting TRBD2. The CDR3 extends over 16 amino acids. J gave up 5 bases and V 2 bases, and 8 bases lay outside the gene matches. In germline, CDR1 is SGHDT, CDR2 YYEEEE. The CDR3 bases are TGTGCCAGCAGCTTCCGCCTAGCGGGGGCCGAAGATACGCAGTATTTT. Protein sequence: CASSFRLAGAEDTQYF.

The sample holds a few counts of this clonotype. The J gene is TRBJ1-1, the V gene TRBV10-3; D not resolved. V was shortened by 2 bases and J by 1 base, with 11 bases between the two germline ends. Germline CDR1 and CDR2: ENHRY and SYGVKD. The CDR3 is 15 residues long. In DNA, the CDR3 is TGTGCCATCAGTGAGCAAATCTACAAGAACACTGAAGCTTTCTTT. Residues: CAISEQIYKNTEAFF.

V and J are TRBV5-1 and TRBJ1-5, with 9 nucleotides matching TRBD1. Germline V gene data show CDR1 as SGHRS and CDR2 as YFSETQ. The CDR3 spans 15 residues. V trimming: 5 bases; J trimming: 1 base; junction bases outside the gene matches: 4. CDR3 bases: TGCGCCAGCAGGCCGACAGGGGGGAGCAATCAGCCCCAGCATTTT. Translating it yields CASRPTGGSNQPQHF.

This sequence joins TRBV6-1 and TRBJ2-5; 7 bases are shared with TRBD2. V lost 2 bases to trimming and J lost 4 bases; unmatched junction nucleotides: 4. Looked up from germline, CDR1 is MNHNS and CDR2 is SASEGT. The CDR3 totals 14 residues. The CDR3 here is CASSESSGGETQYF. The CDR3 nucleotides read TGTGCCAGCAGTGAATCGTCGGGGGGAGAGACCCAGTACTTC.

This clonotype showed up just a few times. The DNA for the CDR3 is TGTGCCACCAGCAGAGTTATCGGGGGGGCCTACAATGAGCAGTTCTTC. This encodes CATSRVIGGAYNEQFF. V and J are TRBV15 and TRBJ2-1, with 8 nucleotides matching TRBD2. V lost 1 base and J lost 2; bases outside the gene matches: 4. Germline CDR1 LNHNV, CDR2 YYDKDF (reference sequence). There are 16 residues in the CDR3.